These T cell receptor beta chains were read from a single sample in a study of identical twins. TCRdb re-called the 5' RACE reads through MiXCR, storing one row per CDR3 protein. The sample contains approximately 240,000 distinct CDR3 sequences, more than 12% of which appear only once. What was sequenced was memory (CD45RO+) T cells sorted from blood. The receptors were sampled from a young woman in good health. Each CDR3 is given with its conserved first and last residue. The D gene is left open where the match is weak. The size field is filled for only some rows; it gives once, few, many or a size class.

D	size	V	J	DNA	CDR3
NA	many	TRBV7-9	TRBJ1-6	TGTGCCAGCAGCTTAGGATATTCACCCCTCCACTTT	CASSLGYSPLHF
TRBD2	many	TRBV20-1	TRBJ2-1	TGCAGTGCTCATGGGCTAGCGGGGGGTGGTTCCTACAATGAGCAGTTCTTC	CSAHGLAGGGSYNEQFF
NA	NA	TRBV9	TRBJ1-1	TGTGCCAGCAGCGTAGATCTTTTCGCTGAAGCTTTCTTT	CASSVDLFAEAFF
TRBD2	NA	TRBV6-1	TRBJ2-4	TGTGCCAGCAGTGAATTGGCGTCAGCGGGAGGTCCCCGTGGAGCCAAAAACATTCAGTACTTC	CASSELASAGGPRGAKNIQYF
TRBD1	NA	TRBV14	TRBJ2-7	TGTGCCAGCAGCCAAGTCAGGACAGGGGGCGTCGAGCAGTACTTC	CASSQVRTGGVEQYF
TRBD2	few	TRBV20-1	TRBJ2-7	TGCAGTGCTACCAGACGGGCGGGAGGGCCTTACGAGCAGTACTTC	CSATRRAGGPYEQYF
NA	NA	TRBV6-5	TRBJ2-5	TGTGCCAGCAGTTACTCGAGGCACCCCCAAGAGACCCAGTACTTC	CASSYSRHPQETQYF
NA	NA	TRBV12-3/TRBV12-4	TRBJ1-6	TGTGCCAGCAGTTTACGCTCCCCATCACCCCTCCACTTT	CASSLRSPSPLHF
NA	many	TRBV6-1	TRBJ2-2	TGTGCCAGCAGAAAACCAGGGAACACCGGGGAGCTGTTTTTT	CASRKPGNTGELFF
NA	NA	TRBV12-3/TRBV12-4	TRBJ2-3	TGTGCCAGCAGTTTGGGCATTAACCCAACCACAGATACGCAGTATTTT	CASSLGINPTTDTQYF
NA	few	TRBV20-1	TRBJ1-2	TGCAGTGCTAGAGATGAACGGGACGGCTACACCTTC	CSARDERDGYTF
TRBD1	NA	TRBV29-1	TRBJ2-7	TGCAGCGTCACCGGGACAGGGACCTACGAGCAGTACTTC	CSVTGTGTYEQYF
NA	NA	TRBV18	TRBJ2-7	TGTGCCAGCTCACCACTAGGGGTGAGCTCCTACGAGCAGTACTTC	CASSPLGVSSYEQYF
TRBD2	many	TRBV25-1	TRBJ2-7	TGTGCCAGCAGTGACACTAGCGGGAGAATCTACGAGCAGTACTTC	CASSDTSGRIYEQYF
TRBD2	few	TRBV11-3	TRBJ2-7	TGTGCCAGCAGCCTGAGGGGGACTAGCTCCCGATACGAGCAGTACTTC	CASSLRGTSSRYEQYF
NA	few	TRBV4-1	TRBJ2-7	TGCGCCAGCAGCCAAGGTCCGGTCGGGGTGGGGAGCTCCTACGAGCAGTACTTC	CASSQGPVGVGSSYEQYF
TRBD2	few	TRBV20-1	TRBJ2-3	TGCAGTGCCAGCAGACGGGGGACTAGCGGGGGGACCTCCCGCACAGATACGCAGTATTTT	CSASRRGTSGGTSRTDTQYF
NA	few	TRBV7-2	TRBJ2-5	TGTGCCAGCAGCAGGGCGGCCGAGACCCAGTACTTC	CASSRAAETQYF
NA	NA	TRBV5-1	TRBJ2-7	TGCGCCAGCAGCTGGTCTGACACCTCCTACGAGCAGTACTTC	CASSWSDTSYEQYF
NA	few	TRBV3-1	TRBJ1-1	TGTGCCAGCAGCCAAGATCAAGCGTGGAGGGGGGCTTTCTTT	CASSQDQAWRGAFF
NA	many	TRBV12-3/TRBV12-4	TRBJ2-7	TGTGCCAGCAGTTTATCAGGGTACGAGCAGTACTTC	CASSLSGYEQYF
NA	many	TRBV3-1	TRBJ2-5	TGTGCCAGCAGCCGAGCCGGGCCACAAGAGACCCAGTACTTC	CASSRAGPQETQYF
NA	many	TRBV7-2	TRBJ2-1	TGTGCCAGCAGCCTTGCAGGGGCCGGTCTTGGGGAGCAGTTCTTC	CASSLAGAGLGEQFF
NA	NA	TRBV5-6	TRBJ2-2	TGTGCCAGCAGCTTCAGGGCTGGGGAGCTGTTTTTT	CASSFRAGELFF
NA	NA	TRBV3-1	TRBJ1-3	TGTGCCAGCAGCCAAGAGGGATCCAGGAACACCATATATTTT	CASSQEGSRNTIYF
NA	NA	TRBV7-3	TRBJ1-1	TGTGCCAGCAGCTTATTGGGGGCTGAAGCTTTCTTT	CASSLLGAEAFF
NA	many	TRBV12-3/TRBV12-4	TRBJ2-7	TGTGCCAGCAGTTTACGAGGGCTATCCTACGAGCAGTACTTC	CASSLRGLSYEQYF
NA	once	TRBV9	TRBJ2-1	TGTGCCAGCAGCGTAGAGTTAAGCTCCTACAATGAGCAGTTCTTC	CASSVELSSYNEQFF
NA	NA	TRBV6-5	TRBJ1-2	TGTGCCAGCAGTTACATAGAGACCAACTATGGCTACACCTTC	CASSYIETNYGYTF
TRBD1	NA	TRBV12-3/TRBV12-4	TRBJ2-2	TGTGCCAGCAGTCCACGGACAGGGGGCGCGAACACCGGGGAGCTGTTTTTT	CASSPRTGGANTGELFF
NA	many	TRBV5-1	TRBJ1-1	TGCGCCAGCAGCCGTTATGAGAACACTGAAGCTTTCTTT	CASSRYENTEAFF
TRBD2	NA	TRBV5-1	TRBJ2-3	TGCGCCAGCAGCGGCCCTAGCGGGAGGAACACAGATACGCAGTATTTT	CASSGPSGRNTDTQYF
TRBD2	once	TRBV20-1	TRBJ2-7	TGCAGTGCTAGTAGGCTAGCGGAGGTCTACGAGCAGTACTTC	CSASRLAEVYEQYF
NA	NA	TRBV11-2	TRBJ2-7	TGTGCCAGCAGCTTAAGGTGGACGGGGCCCTCCTACGAGCAGTACTTC	CASSLRWTGPSYEQYF
TRBD2	NA	TRBV14	TRBJ2-5	TGTGCCAGCAGCCAAGTTACCACTAGCGTAACCCAAGAGACCCAGTACTTC	CASSQVTTSVTQETQYF
NA	few	TRBV7-3	TRBJ1-1	TGTGCCAGCAGCTTAAGGTCGAGTACTGAAGCTTTCTTT	CASSLRSSTEAFF
NA	few	TRBV3-1	TRBJ2-4	TGTGCCAGCAGCCAAAGTTTCGAGAACATTCAGTACTTC	CASSQSFENIQYF
NA	NA	TRBV6-1	TRBJ2-7	TGTGCCAGCAGGAATTACAGGGTCCTCAGAGTGGACGAGCAGTACTTC	CASRNYRVLRVDEQYF
NA	NA	TRBV20-1	TRBJ1-2	TGCAGTGCTACGGACACCCAAGCAGGATATGGCTACACCTTC	CSATDTQAGYGYTF
NA	NA	TRBV6-1	TRBJ2-1	TGTGCCAGCACCGCAGGGGGGGGTGGCAATGAGCAGTTCTTC	CASTAGGGGNEQFF
NA	few	TRBV4-2	TRBJ2-3	TGTGCCAGCAGCCATGGGTCGGGTAGCACAGATACGCAGTATTTT	CASSHGSGSTDTQYF
NA	NA	TRBV27	TRBJ2-2	TGTGCCAGCAGTTTCCGCCTCACCGGGGAGCTGTTTTTT	CASSFRLTGELFF
TRBD1	NA	TRBV12-3/TRBV12-4	TRBJ2-2	TGTGCCAGCTGGGAGACAGGGGTCGGGACCGGGGAGCTGTTTTTT	CASWETGVGTGELFF